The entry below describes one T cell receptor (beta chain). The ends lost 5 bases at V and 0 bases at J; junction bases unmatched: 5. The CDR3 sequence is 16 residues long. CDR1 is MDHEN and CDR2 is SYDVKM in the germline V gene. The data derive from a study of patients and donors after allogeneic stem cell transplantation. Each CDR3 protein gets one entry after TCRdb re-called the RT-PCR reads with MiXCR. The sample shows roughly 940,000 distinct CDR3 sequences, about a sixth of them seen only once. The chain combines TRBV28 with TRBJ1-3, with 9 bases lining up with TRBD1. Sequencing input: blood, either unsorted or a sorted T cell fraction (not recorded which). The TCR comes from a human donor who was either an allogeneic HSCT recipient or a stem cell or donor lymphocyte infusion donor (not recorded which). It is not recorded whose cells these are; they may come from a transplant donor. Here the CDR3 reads CASSKGQGRSGNTIYF. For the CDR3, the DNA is TGTGCCAGCAGTAAGGGACAGGGCCGCTCTGGAAACACCATATATTTT.